The 26 T cell receptor beta chains below all came from one sample that was sequenced in a study of OX40 agonist ivuxolimab in advanced cancers. Only in-frame clones appear in the TCRdb table, and some are missing; sequencing was by immunoSEQ multiplex PCR. The table lists roughly 60,000 clones, approximately 84% of them singletons. The material was CD4+ or CD8+ T cells sorted from blood, obtained in a trial of the OX40 agonist ivuxolimab. The source of these receptors is an adult with an advanced solid tumor such as melanoma, head and neck, liver or kidney cancer.

The genes are TRBV19 and TRBJ2-3, with 7 bases aligning to TRBD1. The CDR3 consists of 15 residues. Germline CDR1 LNHDA, CDR2 SQIVND (reference sequence). V lost 6 bases and J lost 0; bases outside the gene matches: 6. The CDR3 DNA is TGTGCCAGTAGCGACAGGGTTTCTAGCACAGATACGCAGTATTTT. This translates into CASSDRVSSTDTQYF.

The rearrangement joins TRBV5-6 to TRBJ2-2; possible D gene TRBD1, 6 bases. CDR1 and CDR2 (germline): SGHDT, YYEEEE. Trimming shortened V by 3 bases and J by 0 bases, and 9 bases separated the two germline ends. This CDR3 is 15 amino acids long. CDR3 bases: TGTGCCAGCAGCTGGGACACAACGAACACCGGGGAGCTGTTTTTT. Residues: CASSWDTTNTGELFF. Drawing the rest from reference TRBV5-6 and TRBJ2-2, the complete variable domain is DAGVTQSPTHLIKTRGQQVTLRCSPKSGHDTVSWYQQALGQGPQFIFQYYEEEERQRGNFPDRFSGHQFPNYSSELNVNALLLGDSALYLCASSWDTTNTGELFFGEGSRLTVL.

The chain carries TRBV5-4 and TRBJ2-7; 8 bases are a match to TRBD1. Germline V gives CDR1 SGHNT, CDR2 YYREEE (reference sequence). V trimming: 4 bases; J trimming: 4 bases; junction bases outside the gene matches: 7. CDR3 length: 14 residues. The CDR3, as DNA: TGTGCCAGCAGCCCGGATGGACAGGGATACGAGCAGTACTTC. Translated: CASSPDGQGYEQYF. Full variable domain (remainder filled in from reference TRBV5-4 and TRBJ2-7): ETGVTQSPTHLIKTRGQQVTLRCSSQSGHNTVSWYQQALGQGPQFIFQYYREEENGRGNFPPRFSGLQFPNYSSELNVNALELDDSALYLCASSPDGQGYEQYFGPGTRLTVT.

The table lists this clone with a count of one. This chain joins TRBV30 and TRBJ2-7; a weak D match, TRBD2 (6 bases). The CDR3 covers 12 residues. V gave up 2 bases and J gave up 3 bases, with 8 bases separating them. Germline-derived CDR1 and CDR2 are GTSNPN and SVGIG (reference sequence). The DNA for the CDR3 is TGTGCCTGGAGTTCGGAGGGCTACGAGCAGTACTTC. Translation: CAWSSEGYEQYF.

In DNA, the CDR3 is TGCGCCAGCAGCCAATGGGGACAGGTTGGATACTCTGGGGCCAACGTCCTGACTTTC. Its protein product is CASSQWGQVGYSGANVLTF. This chain uses TRBV4-3 with TRBJ2-6; 8 bases are a match to TRBD1. CDR3 size: 19 residues. The junction had 9 bases not matched to a gene; V was cut back by 2 bases and J by 0 bases. CDR1 and CDR2 (germline): LGHNA, YSLEER.

The chain joins TRBV2 to TRBJ2-7, with 7 bases fitting TRBD2. Germline V gene sequence: CDR1 SNHLY, CDR2 FYNNEI. This CDR3 comprises 14 residues. The ends lost 7 bases at V and 4 bases at J; junction bases unmatched: 10. CDR3 amino acids: CASNSAGVQYEQYF. The CDR3 nucleotides are TGTGCCAGCAACTCGGCGGGAGTCCAATACGAGCAGTACTTC.

This clone was recorded only once. The chain recombines TRBV7-8 with TRBJ1-2; 8 bases line up with TRBD1. CDR1 and CDR2 from the germline V gene are SGHVS and FQNEAQ. CDR3 length: 13 residues. V shed 5 bases and J 3 bases; nucleotides not matched to a gene: 2. The CDR3 DNA is TGTGCCAGCAGCGTACAGGGGGACTATGGCTACACCTTC. Translated: CASSVQGDYGYTF.

Written as DNA, the CDR3 is TGTGCCGGAGATGAAGCTTTCTTT. Translating it yields CAGDEAFF. The chain uses TRBV7-9 and TRBJ1-1; no firm D call. The CDR3 consists of 8 residues. The ends were cut back, 11 bases at V and 7 bases at J, with 5 bases in the middle. CDR1 is SEHNR, CDR2 FQNEAQ, per germline (reference sequence).

V usage is TRBV6-5 and J usage is TRBJ2-1; D is uncertain. The V and J ends lost 0 bases and 10 bases respectively, with 10 bases between them. CDR3 length: 13 residues. Germline V CDR1 and CDR2: MNHEY, SVGAGI. CDR3 DNA sequence: TGTGCCAGCAGTTACTCAGGTCCGTTCGAGCAGTTCTTC. Translating it yields CASSYSGPFEQFF.

This clone showed up just a few times. The V gene is TRBV5-5, the J gene TRBJ2-7; D remains unclear. Germline V lookup: CDR1 SGHKS, CDR2 YYEKEE (reference sequence). V was pared by 4 bases and J by 3 bases, with 17 bases between. The CDR3 runs 15 residues. The CDR3 sequence is CASSGTDGVYYEQYF. Written as DNA, the CDR3 is TGTGCCAGCAGCGGAACCGACGGCGTATACTACGAGCAGTACTTC.

This chain connects TRBV2 to TRBJ2-5; D gene unclear. CDR3 length equals 12 residues. The germline CDR1 and CDR2 sequences are SNHLY and FYNNEI. With 4 bases removed from V and 2 bases from J, the gap between germline ends came to 5 bases. The CDR3 DNA sequence: TGTGCCAGCAGTGGAACTCAAGAGACCCAGTACTTC. This sequence encodes CASSGTQETQYF.

The chain has TRBV5-3 and TRBJ1-5; 7 bases align to TRBD1. TRBV5-3 is an open reading frame, and its role is uncertain. There are 15 residues in the CDR3. With V trimmed by 4 bases and J by 3 bases, 7 bases remained unmatched. This CDR3 reads CARSHQGQNNQPQHF. The DNA of the CDR3 is TGTGCCAGAAGCCATCAGGGACAGAACAATCAGCCCCAGCATTTT.

The chain employs TRBV11-3 and TRBJ1-5; perhaps TRBD1 as D (5 bases). V dropped 6 bases and J dropped 0 bases, with 12 bases sitting between them. The germline gives CDR1 SGHNT, CDR2 YENEEA. This CDR3 spans 15 amino acids. CDR3 protein: CASRRDGCSNQPQHF. The CDR3 DNA follows: TGTGCCAGCAGACGGGACGGATGTAGCAATCAGCCCCAGCATTTT.

This chain joins TRBV19 and TRBJ2-6; D gene unclear. Deletions cut 5 bases from V and 1 base from J, with 6 bases between. CDR3 length: 14 residues. Per germline, CDR1 LNHDA and CDR2 SQIVND (reference sequence). In DNA form, the CDR3 reads TGTGCCAGTAGTCGCGAATCTGGGGCCAACGTCCTGACTTTC. Its protein is CASSRESGANVLTF.

This sequence joins TRBV6-1 and TRBJ2-3; D might be TRBD2 (6 bases). The CDR3 spans 14 residues. Trimming left V 6 bases short and J 2 bases short, with 12 bases between. In germline, CDR1 is MNHNS, CDR2 SASEGT. The chain's CDR3 is CASRWGEFTDTQYF. DNA for the CDR3: TGTGCCAGCAGATGGGGGGAGTTCACAGATACGCAGTATTTT.

This chain joins TRBV2 and TRBJ1-2; TRBD1 might be the D (5 bases). Looked up from germline, CDR1 is SNHLY and CDR2 is FYNNEI. Trimming removed 0 bases at V and 5 bases at J, with 16 bases between. CDR3 length: 16 residues. CDR3 sequence: CASSEAGRGGAYGYTF. In DNA, the CDR3 is TGTGCCAGCAGTGAAGCGGGTCGGGGAGGGGCTTATGGCTACACCTTC.

The chain recombines TRBV30 with TRBJ2-7; D unclear. Trimming removed 0 bases from V and 3 bases from J, with 12 bases in between. Germline CDR1 GTSNPN, CDR2 SVGIG (reference sequence). The CDR3 extends over 14 amino acids. The chain's CDR3 is CAWSVIGSHYEQYF. CDR3 in DNA: TGTGCCTGGAGTGTGATTGGGTCCCACTACGAGCAGTACTTC.

The J gene is TRBJ1-2, the V gene TRBV6-6; D ambiguous. The CDR3 sequence is 12 residues long. The V end lost 5 bases, the J end lost 8 bases, and 12 bases lay between the germline ends. Germline V gene data show CDR1 as MNHNY and CDR2 as SVGAGI (reference sequence). The CDR3 reads CASSRLETGYTF. CDR3 nucleotides: TGTGCCAGCAGTCGTTTAGAAACAGGCTACACCTTC.

The V and J genes are TRBV6-6 and TRBJ2-5, with D hard to call. The DNA end is more similar to TRBJ2-7, so the J call may be wrong. Germline V gene sequence: CDR1 MNHNY, CDR2 SVGAGI (reference sequence). The CDR3 has 15 residues. CDR3 region: CASSYSISINYEQYF. The CDR3 nucleotides read TGTGCCAGCAGTTACTCGATATCCATCAATTACGAGCAGTACTTC.

This chain links TRBV2 with TRBJ2-5; tentative D call: TRBD2 (5 bases). Germline V gene lookup returns CDR1 SNHLY and CDR2 FYNNEI. The length of the CDR3 is 16 residues. The germline V and J ends were trimmed by 7 bases and 4 bases, with 22 bases remaining between them. Here the CDR3 DNA reads TGTGCCAGCACTCCCAAAGCGGCCTTTAGAATAGAGACCCAGTACTTC. As protein: CASTPKAAFRIETQYF.

This clone has only a few counts. The chain is built from TRBV4-1 and TRBJ1-1; D uncertain. The CDR3 is made up of 15 amino acids. CDR1 is MGHRA and CDR2 is YSYEKL in the germline V gene. Between the trimmed V and J ends, which lost 5 bases and 3 bases, there was a span of 16 bases. In DNA form, the CDR3 reads TGCGCCAGCAGCAACCGACAAATTTTGTACACTGAAGCTTTCTTT. This encodes CASSNRQILYTEAFF.

J is TRBJ2-1 and V is TRBV10-3; TRBD2 matches at 12 bases. The CDR3 is 16 residues long. With V trimmed by 6 bases and J by 1 base, 4 bases remained unmatched. Germline values: CDR1 ENHRY, CDR2 SYGVKD. The CDR3 is CAIRGTSGQSYNEQFF. The DNA for the CDR3 is TGTGCCATCAGGGGGACTAGCGGGCAATCCTACAATGAGCAGTTCTTC.

The chain combines TRBV27 with TRBJ2-5; no definite D call. Germline V gene data show CDR1 as MNHEY and CDR2 as SMNVEV (reference sequence). Trimming took 3 bases from V and 1 from J, leaving 6 bases between them. CDR3 length: 13 amino acids. The CDR3 DNA sequence: TGTGCCAGCAGTTTGCGGTTCCAAGAGACCCAGTACTTC. Its protein product is CASSLRFQETQYF.

This chain connects TRBV18 to TRBJ1-3; the D gene is possibly TRBD1 (5 bases). Looked up from germline, CDR1 is KGHSH and CDR2 is LQKENI. Trimming took off 4 bases at V and 0 bases at J, with 19 bases between the two ends. CDR3 size: 18 residues. The CDR3 region has the DNA TGTGCCAGCTCACGAACCAGGGACGGCCAAGGCTCTGGAAACACCATATATTTT. Protein sequence: CASSRTRDGQGSGNTIYF. Filled out from reference TRBV18 and TRBJ1-3, the complete variable domain reads NAGVMQNPRHLVRRRGQEARLRCSPMKGHSHVYWYRQLPEEGLKFMVYLQKENIIDESGMPKERFSAEFPKEGPSILRIQQVVRGDSAAYFCASSRTRDGQGSGNTIYFGEGSWLTVV.

The chain carries TRBV28 and TRBJ2-2; D unclear. V lost 9 bases to trimming and J lost 6 bases, with 17 bases between them. This CDR3 has 14 residues. Germline CDR1 is MDHEN and CDR2 is SYDVKM. For the CDR3, the DNA is TGTGCCAGTGCCTCGGGCAGGTTCTCCGGGGAGCTGTTTTTT. This gives the protein CASASGRFSGELFF.

V and J are TRBV9 and TRBJ1-1; TRBD1 matches at 8 bases. V dropped 0 bases and J dropped 4; count of bases not matched to a gene: 8. From germline, CDR1 is SGDLS and CDR2 YYNGEE. The CDR3 loop spans 16 amino acids. The CDR3 nucleotides are TGTGCCAGCAGCGTAGTTCACAGGGGGGAGGGCACTGAAGCTTTCTTT. Encoded protein: CASSVVHRGEGTEAFF.